Listed below are T cell receptor beta chains from one sample, sequenced in a study of response to subunit inactivated influenza vaccine. Each CDR3 protein gets one entry after TCRdb re-called the RT-PCR reads with MiXCR. The profile shows about 520,000 distinct CDR3 sequences, about 25% of them singletons. Sequenced material: CD4+ T cells sorted from PBMCs, taken more than 4 days after vaccination. These receptor sequences come from a man between 45 and 60 years old who received an inactivated influenza vaccine. Each CDR3 is given with its conserved first and last residue. Each record gives: V gene, D gene, J gene, clone size, CDR3 protein, CDR3 DNA. A D gene is named only where the DNA matches it firmly. Not all rows give a size; the values are once, few, many and, for expanded clones, a class.

TRBV5-1	TRBD2	TRBJ2-7	few	CASSLVSGRDEQYF	TGCGCCAGCAGCTTGGTTAGCGGGAGGGACGAGCAGTACTTC
TRBV11-2	TRBD2	TRBJ2-1	few	CASSLDSGRAAYNEQFF	TGTGCCAGCAGCTTAGATAGCGGGAGGGCCGCCTACAATGAGCAGTTCTTC
TRBV20-1	TRBD1	TRBJ2-1	NA	CSANRRTGLVGNEQFF	TGCAGTGCAAATCGAAGGACAGGGCTGGTAGGCAATGAGCAGTTCTTC
TRBV29-1	NA	TRBJ1-4	few	CSVPNRVRDEKLFF	TGCAGCGTGCCTAACCGGGTCCGTGATGAAAAACTGTTTTTT
TRBV25-1	NA	TRBJ2-1	NA	CASSAFYNEQFF	TGTGCCAGCAGCGCTTTTTACAATGAGCAGTTCTTC
TRBV19	TRBD1	TRBJ2-1	few	CASSPTGGQPYNEQFF	TGTGCCAGTAGTCCTACAGGGGGACAACCCTACAATGAGCAGTTCTTC
TRBV5-1	TRBD1	TRBJ1-6	NA	CASSLVGTADNSPLHF	TGCGCCAGCAGCTTGGTGGGGACAGCAGATAATTCACCCCTCCACTTT
TRBV5-5	NA	TRBJ2-3	NA	CASSSRTVATDTQYF	TGTGCCAGCAGCTCCCGGACAGTTGCCACAGATACGCAGTATTTT
TRBV12-3/TRBV12-4	NA	TRBJ2-3	NA	CASSLWGPTDTQYF	TGTGCCAGCAGTTTATGGGGGCCCACAGATACGCAGTATTTT
TRBV6-1	TRBD1	TRBJ2-7	few	CASSARGTGVGEQYF	TGTGCCAGCAGTGCTCGCGGGACAGGGGTAGGCGAGCAGTACTTC
TRBV28	TRBD1	TRBJ1-4	NA	CASSITGGASEKLFF	TGTGCCAGCTCGATAACAGGGGGGGCCTCGGAAAAACTGTTTTTT
TRBV20-1	TRBD2	TRBJ2-1	NA	CSAITTSGGRTYNEQFF	TGCAGTGCTATAACTACTAGCGGGGGTCGAACCTACAATGAGCAGTTCTTC
TRBV20-1	NA	TRBJ1-6	NA	CSARDGTANSPLHF	TGCAGTGCTAGAGATGGGACCGCCAATTCACCCCTCCACTTT
TRBV9	TRBD2	TRBJ2-1	NA	CASSTSGGAENEQFF	TGTGCCAGCAGCACTAGCGGGGGGGCCGAAAATGAGCAGTTCTTC
TRBV7-8	NA	TRBJ2-1	NA	CASSLILYNEQFF	TGTGCCAGCAGCTTAATTCTGTACAATGAGCAGTTCTTC
TRBV6-2/TRBV6-3	NA	TRBJ2-7	NA	CASSYSSGNPYEQYF	TGTGCCAGCAGTTACTCTAGCGGAAACCCCTACGAGCAGTACTTC
TRBV20-1	TRBD2	TRBJ2-7	NA	CSARRLAPLSYEQYF	TGCAGTGCTAGAAGACTAGCTCCCCTTTCCTACGAGCAGTACTTC
TRBV10-3	NA	TRBJ2-1	NA	CAISESRRDLYNEQFF	TGTGCCATCAGTGAGTCGAGACGGGACCTTTACAATGAGCAGTTCTTC
TRBV20-1	TRBD1	TRBJ1-1	NA	CSARGNRGRNTEAFF	TGCAGTGCTAGAGGCAACAGGGGTAGGAACACTGAAGCTTTCTTT
TRBV7-7	NA	TRBJ2-1	NA	CASSYGQYNEQFF	TGTGCCAGCAGCTACGGACAGTACAATGAGCAGTTCTTC
TRBV28	TRBD1	TRBJ1-6	few	CASSLQGTSYNSPLHF	TGTGCCAGCAGCTTACAGGGGACATCCTATAATTCACCCCTCCACTTT
TRBV5-1	NA	TRBJ1-1	NA	CASSILRAQNTEAFF	TGCGCCAGCAGCATACTCCGGGCCCAAAACACTGAAGCTTTCTTT
TRBV24-1	NA	TRBJ2-1	NA	CATSDLRDFQFF	TGTGCCACCAGTGATCTCCGGGACTTTCAGTTCTTC
TRBV29-1	TRBD2	TRBJ2-5	NA	CSAPEGGGTRETQYF	TGCAGCGCCCCGGAGGGCGGGGGTACCAGGGAGACCCAGTACTTC
TRBV24-1	NA	TRBJ2-5	NA	CATSEGGAGQETQYF	TGTGCCACCAGTGAGGGGGGCGCAGGGCAAGAGACCCAGTACTTC
TRBV24-1	NA	TRBJ2-1	NA	CATSDLRGISSYNEQFF	TGTGCCACCAGTGATTTGCGAGGGATCAGCTCCTACAATGAGCAGTTCTTC
TRBV7-3	TRBD2	TRBJ2-3	NA	CASSFRTSAISSTDTQYF	TGTGCCAGCAGTTTCAGGACTAGCGCCATTTCTAGCACAGATACGCAGTATTTT
TRBV7-7	NA	TRBJ2-7	NA	CASSLDWGLEQYF	TGTGCTAGCAGCTTAGACTGGGGGCTCGAGCAGTACTTC
TRBV15	NA	TRBJ2-5	few	CATSGGAMETQYF	TGTGCCACCAGTGGTGGGGCTATGGAGACCCAGTACTTC
TRBV24-1	TRBD2	TRBJ2-3	NA	CATSDFSTSGSTDTQYF	TGTGCCACCAGTGATTTCTCAACTAGCGGTAGCACAGATACGCAGTATTTT
TRBV29-1	TRBD2	TRBJ2-1	NA	CSVEGLAGRSYNEQFF	TGCAGCGTTGAAGGTCTAGCGGGAAGATCCTACAATGAGCAGTTCTTC
TRBV12-3/TRBV12-4	NA	TRBJ1-6	NA	CASSQMGGNSPLHF	TGTGCCAGCAGTCAGATGGGGGGCAATTCACCCCTCCACTTT
TRBV4-1	TRBD1	TRBJ1-1	NA	CASSQDKRGRDTEAFF	TGCGCCAGCAGCCAAGATAAAAGGGGGCGAGACACTGAAGCTTTCTTT
TRBV6-1	TRBD2	TRBJ2-1	NA	CASSYGGGGIYNEQFF	TGTGCCAGCTCCTATGGGGGCGGGGGGATATACAATGAGCAGTTCTTC
TRBV7-2	NA	TRBJ2-5	many	CASSLGPGETQYF	TGTGCCAGCAGCTTAGGACCCGGGGAGACCCAGTACTTC
TRBV4-1	NA	TRBJ2-1	many	CASSQKVSSEQFF	TGCGCCAGCAGCCAGAAGGTCAGCTCGGAGCAGTTCTTC
TRBV4-2	TRBD2	TRBJ2-1	NA	CASSQGRSFLAEHNEQFF	TGTGCCAGCAGCCAAGGCCGTTCGTTTCTAGCGGAACACAATGAGCAGTTCTTC
TRBV6-1	NA	TRBJ1-6	NA	CASSGWGPGNSPLHF	TGTGCCAGCAGTGGTTGGGGTCCGGGAAATTCACCCCTCCACTTT
TRBV20-1	TRBD2	TRBJ2-1	NA	CSAQGPGGYNEQFF	TGCAGTGCCCAAGGCCCGGGGGGCTACAATGAGCAGTTCTTC
TRBV20-1	NA	TRBJ2-2	few	CSARPPREAGELFF	TGCAGTGCTAGACCCCCCAGGGAAGCCGGGGAGCTGTTTTTT
TRBV3-1	NA	TRBJ1-1	NA	CASRDGTEAFF	TGTGCCAGCAGGGACGGGACGGAAGCTTTCTTT
TRBV7-2	NA	TRBJ2-5	few	CASSFVRDYQETQYF	TGTGCCAGCAGCTTCGTAAGGGATTACCAAGAGACCCAGTACTTC
TRBV11-2	TRBD1	TRBJ2-7	NA	CASSPYGATGGVLFEQYF	TGTGCCAGCAGCCCCTATGGGGCAACAGGGGGCGTTTTATTCGAGCAGTACTTC
TRBV15	TRBD2	TRBJ2-3	NA	CATSRDRASGRAVVGDTQYF	TGTGCCACCAGCAGAGATCGGGCTAGCGGGAGGGCCGTGGTTGGGGATACGCAGTATTTT